This TCR beta chain is from a study of shared clonotypes between healthy human individuals. The authors ran the assay at deep level. For every subset, genomic DNA was evenly distributed across several immunoSEQ plates. Some clones are missing from TCRdb's copy, which holds only in-frame ones; the method was immunoSEQ multiplex PCR. The table has approximately 2.5 million clones, roughly 93% seen once. Germline assignment: CDR1 LNHDA and CDR2 SQIVND (reference sequence). V was cut by 1 base and J by 0 bases, with 11 bases left in between. There are 16 residues in the CDR3. This clone appeared once. Different DNA sequences within this sample yield the same CDR3.

The sample was naive CD4+ T cells from PBMCs. Subset here: CD45RA+ positively selected. The V gene is TRBV19, the J gene TRBJ2-3, with D hard to call. The clonotype originates from a man younger than 35 in good health. Some clones in this sample may be carry-over from other donors' samples. DNA for the CDR3: TGTGCCAGTAGTATAGGTACAGCGTCTAGCACAGATACGCAGTATTTT. Protein: CASSIGTASSTDTQYF. The full variable domain, completed using reference TRBV19 and TRBJ2-3, is DGGITQSPKYLFRKEGQNVTLSCEQNLNHDAMYWYRQDPGQGLRLIYYSQIVNDFQKGDIAEGYSVSREKKESFPLTVTSAQKNPTAFYLCASSIGTASSTDTQYFGPGTRLTVL.